These T cell receptor beta chains were read from a single sample in a study of cytomegalovirus exposure and HLA in healthy donors. Produced via immunoSEQ multiplex PCR; TCRdb's table is partial and in-frame only. The table has under 80,000 clones, roughly nine tenths seen once. The sequenced material came from PBMCs. The origin of the receptors is a woman younger than 35 in good health and CMV-seronegative. The CDR3 runs from the conserved cysteine through the conserved F or W.

v_call cdr3_length cdr3_aa
TRBV6-1 16 CASSGNDRVWADTQYF
TRBV6-1 12 CASSSFLDTQYF
TRBV4-1 18 CASSQRRARTGGTGELFF
TRBV5-1 15 CASSLGRGFDNEQFF
TRBV4-1 13 CASSLGTSDTQYF
TRBV30 14 CAWERDGSSGPQHF
TRBV27 12 CASSTRHGELFF
TRBV28 16 CASSFPGGRSTGELFF
TRBV30 15 CAWSSQGGVYYEQYF
TRBV18 14 CASSPSTGVSGYTF
TRBV15 16 CATSSDPLAGAYEQYF
TRBV11-2 18 CASSSLWRTSGSSYEQYF
TRBV20-1 11 CSAMGGGGYTF
TRBV6-5 14 CASSYSRAYNEQFF
TRBV5-8 16 CASNDDRDRGTEKLFF
TRBV6-1 13 CASSEGALKTQYF
TRBV7-2 15 CASRSSGTSTDTQYF
TRBV5-1 14 CASSPGQTYNEQFF